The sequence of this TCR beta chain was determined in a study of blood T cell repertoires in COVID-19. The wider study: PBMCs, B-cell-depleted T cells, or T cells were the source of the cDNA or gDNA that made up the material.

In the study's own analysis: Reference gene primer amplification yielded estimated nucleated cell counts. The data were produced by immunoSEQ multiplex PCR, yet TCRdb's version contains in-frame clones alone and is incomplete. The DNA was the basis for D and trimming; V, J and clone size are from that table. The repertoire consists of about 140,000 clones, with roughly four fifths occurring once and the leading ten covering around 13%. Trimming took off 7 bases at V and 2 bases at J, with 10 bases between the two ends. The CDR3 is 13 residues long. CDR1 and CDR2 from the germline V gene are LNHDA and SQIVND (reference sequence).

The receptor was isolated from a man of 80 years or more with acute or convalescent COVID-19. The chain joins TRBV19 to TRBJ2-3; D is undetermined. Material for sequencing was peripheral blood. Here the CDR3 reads CASTQTDTDTQYF. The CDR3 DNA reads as TGTGCCAGTACCCAAACTGACACAGATACGCAGTATTTT.